The T cell receptor (beta chain) described here comes from a study of T cell responses to AZD1222 COVID-19 vaccine listed by TCRdb under 2021. For context, the study as a whole: TCR sequencing covered fewer than 250 trial participants: approximately 200 given two doses of AZD1222 and about 26 given two doses of MenACWY control vaccine. Enrollment into the trials was organized by age into subgroups of 18-55, 56-69 and 70-plus years, and those subgroups contained approximately 160, 26 and 62 TCR-sequenced participants, respectively.

From the cysteine through the phenylalanine, the CDR3 covers 14 amino acids. CDR3 DNA only is kept here, 42 bases in frame from base 1. In the germline V gene, CDR1 corresponds to SGHRS and CDR2 to YFSETQ. The junction shows trimming of 4 bases on V and 0 bases on J, plus 10 bases between the germline ends. The time point label, read with the paper, signifies: about 28 days (+/-7) after the second vaccine dose. Because spike-specific TCR depth and breadth did not differ between the two schedules, AZD1222 recipients who got a second dose at roughly 4 weeks were pooled with those who got a second dose at roughly 12 weeks. Samples from vaccinated people were obtained from the UK trials COV001 and COV002, which included a single-blind randomized controlled phase 2/3 trial of AZD1222 (ChAdOx1 nCoV-19) in healthy adults. For TCRbeta chain sequencing, PBMC samples were collected from trial participants at day 0 and at day 28 after the second dose.

Here is what the overall study found, with its caveats: Epitopes outside the regions mutated in the B.1.351 and B.1.1.7 variants were reportedly recognized by nearly half of the unique spike-specific TCRs. Only five or six AZD1222 recipients were SARS-CoV-2 seropositive at baseline, limiting conclusions about previously exposed vaccinees. The vaccine-associated CD4 TCRs covered the entire spike protein, and the dominant responses fell in regions 160-218 and 743-854. In the small 56-69-year group, the increase in depth fell short of significance, most likely because of low power. Because no samples from the day 14 peak response were available, repertoires could be characterized only after the peak T cell response. Spike-specific TCR breadth and depth rose significantly after two AZD1222 doses compared with day 0 and with MenACWY recipients. Participants were mostly white British and included more females than males, and it was suggested by the authors that clonal diversity may have been underestimated.

As concerns this clone: Its antigen remains unidentified. No much larger clone is present one base from it, and per-base qualities are unavailable.

The CDR3 regions of human TCRbeta chains were analyzed by immunosequencing. Per the authors' processing: TCRs in the repertoires were compared against a reference library of SARS-CoV-2-specific TCRs that had been generated with the MIRA antigen-specificity platform. Breadth was defined as the fraction of unique TCRs that were SARS-CoV-2-associated, and depth was defined as the fraction of total T cells that were SARS-CoV-2-associated. Using the MIRA data, each spike-specific TCR was assigned both to the spike region to which the TCR was reactive and to a CD4 or CD8 class. Log10-transformed breadth and depth values were compared by one-way ANOVA with Sidak's multiple comparisons tests. Here the immuneACCESS table is served through TCRdb, limited to in-frame sequences with V and J called. Missing clones are a known gap in these copies; in checked studies unresolved V genes cover under half, and the rest lacks a known reason. V, J and clone size were drawn from that table, and D and trimming were deduced from the DNA. The sample records fewer than 180,000 clones, about 93% of which are singletons. The top ten hold about 3.3% of the sample.

Specimen: peripheral blood, collected 28 days after the second AZD1222 dose. The source is an adult who received the AZD1222 COVID-19 vaccine. The sequence links TRBV5-1 to TRBJ1-1; no D gene call is confident. The DNA sequence is TGCGCCAGCAGCAGGAGTGGAGTGAACACTGAAGCTTTCTTT. It codes for CASSRSGVNTEAFF.